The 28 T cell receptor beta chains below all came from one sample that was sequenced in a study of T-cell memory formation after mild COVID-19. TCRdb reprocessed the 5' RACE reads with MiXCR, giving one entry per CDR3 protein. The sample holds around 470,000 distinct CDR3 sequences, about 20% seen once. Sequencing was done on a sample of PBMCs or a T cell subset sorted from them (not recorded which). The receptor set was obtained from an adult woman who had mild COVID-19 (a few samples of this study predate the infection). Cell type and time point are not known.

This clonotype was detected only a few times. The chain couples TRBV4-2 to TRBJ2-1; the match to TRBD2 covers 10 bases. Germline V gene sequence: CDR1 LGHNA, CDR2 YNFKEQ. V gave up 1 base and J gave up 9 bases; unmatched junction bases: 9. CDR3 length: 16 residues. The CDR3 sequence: CASSQGGTSGVLEQFF. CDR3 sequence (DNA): TGTGCCAGCAGCCAAGGAGGTACTAGCGGGGTACTTGAGCAGTTCTTC.

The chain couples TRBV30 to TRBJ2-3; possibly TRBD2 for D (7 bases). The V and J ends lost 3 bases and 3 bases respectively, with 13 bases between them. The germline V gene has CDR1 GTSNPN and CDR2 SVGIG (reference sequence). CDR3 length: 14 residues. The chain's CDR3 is CAWSPGGRTDTQYF. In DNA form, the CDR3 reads TGTGCCTGGAGCCCGGGGGGCAGGACAGATACGCAGTATTTT.

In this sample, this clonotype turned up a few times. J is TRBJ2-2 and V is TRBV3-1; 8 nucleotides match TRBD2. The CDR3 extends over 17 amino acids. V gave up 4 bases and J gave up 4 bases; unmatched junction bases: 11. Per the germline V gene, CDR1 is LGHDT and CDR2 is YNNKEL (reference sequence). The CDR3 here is CASSPGTRGQPTGELFF. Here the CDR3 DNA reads TGTGCCAGCAGCCCAGGGACTAGGGGCCAACCCACCGGGGAGCTGTTTTTT.

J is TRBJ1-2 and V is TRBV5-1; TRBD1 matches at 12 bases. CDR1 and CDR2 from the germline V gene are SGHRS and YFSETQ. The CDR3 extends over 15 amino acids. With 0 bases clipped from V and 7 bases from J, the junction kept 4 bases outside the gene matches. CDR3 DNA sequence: TGCGCCAGCAGCTTGGCCTCGGGACAGGGGGCTGGCTACACCTTC. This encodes CASSLASGQGAGYTF. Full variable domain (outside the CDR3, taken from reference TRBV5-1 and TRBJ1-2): KAGVTQTPRYLIKTRGQQVTLSCSPISGHRSVSWYQQTPGQGLQFLFEYFSETQRNKGNFPGRFSGRQFSNSRSEMNVSTLELGDSALYLCASSLASGQGAGYTFGSGTRLTVV.

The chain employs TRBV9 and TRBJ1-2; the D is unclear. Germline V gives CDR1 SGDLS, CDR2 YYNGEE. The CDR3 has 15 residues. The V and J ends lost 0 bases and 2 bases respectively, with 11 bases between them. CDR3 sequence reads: CASSVDLNPNYGYTF. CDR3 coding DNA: TGTGCCAGCAGCGTAGACCTAAACCCCAACTATGGCTACACCTTC.

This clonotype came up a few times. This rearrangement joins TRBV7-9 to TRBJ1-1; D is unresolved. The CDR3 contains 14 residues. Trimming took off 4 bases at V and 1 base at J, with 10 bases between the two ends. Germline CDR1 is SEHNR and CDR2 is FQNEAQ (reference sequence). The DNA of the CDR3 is TGTGCCAGCAGCTCGGCCGTTGGGAACACTGAAGCTTTCTTT. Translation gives CASSSAVGNTEAFF.

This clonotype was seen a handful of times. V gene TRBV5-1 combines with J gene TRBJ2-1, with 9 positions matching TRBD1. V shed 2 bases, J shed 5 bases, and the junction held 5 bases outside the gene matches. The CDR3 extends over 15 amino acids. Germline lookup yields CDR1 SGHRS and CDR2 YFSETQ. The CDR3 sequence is CASSFSGQGNNEQFF. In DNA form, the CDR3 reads TGCGCCAGCAGCTTTTCGGGACAGGGAAACAATGAGCAGTTCTTC.

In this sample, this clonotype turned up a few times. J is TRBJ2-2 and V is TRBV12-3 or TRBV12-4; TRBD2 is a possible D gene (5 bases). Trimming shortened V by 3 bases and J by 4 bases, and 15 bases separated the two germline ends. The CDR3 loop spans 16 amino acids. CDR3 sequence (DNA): TGTGCCAGCAGTTTTGTTTGGCTAGCTGGCACCGGGGAGCTGTTTTTT. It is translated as CASSFVWLAGTGELFF.

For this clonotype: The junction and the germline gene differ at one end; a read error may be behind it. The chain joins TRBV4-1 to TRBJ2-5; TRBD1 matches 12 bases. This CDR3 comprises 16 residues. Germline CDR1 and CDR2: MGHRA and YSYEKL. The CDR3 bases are TGCGCCAGCAGCCAAGCGGGACAGGGGGCGCAAGGGACCCAGTACTTC. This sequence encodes CASSQAGQGAQGTQYF.

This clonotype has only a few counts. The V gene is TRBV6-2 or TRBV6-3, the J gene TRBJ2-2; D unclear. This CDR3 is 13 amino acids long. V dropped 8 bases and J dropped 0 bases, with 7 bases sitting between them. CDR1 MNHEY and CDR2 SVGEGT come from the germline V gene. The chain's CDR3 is CASDSSNTGELFF. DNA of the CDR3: TGTGCCAGCGATAGCTCGAACACCGGGGAGCTGTTTTTT.

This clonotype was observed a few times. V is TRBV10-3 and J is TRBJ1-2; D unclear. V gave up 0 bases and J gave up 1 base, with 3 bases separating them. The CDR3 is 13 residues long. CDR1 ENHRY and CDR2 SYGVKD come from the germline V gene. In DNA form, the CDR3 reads TGTGCCATCAGTGAGTCTAGTAACTATGGCTACACCTTC. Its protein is CAISESSNYGYTF.

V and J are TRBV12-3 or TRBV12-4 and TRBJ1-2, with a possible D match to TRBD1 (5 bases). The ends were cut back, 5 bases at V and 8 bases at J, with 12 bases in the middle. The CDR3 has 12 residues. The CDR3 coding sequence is TGTGCCAGCAGTAGCAGGGTTAGAGGCTACACCTTC. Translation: CASSSRVRGYTF.

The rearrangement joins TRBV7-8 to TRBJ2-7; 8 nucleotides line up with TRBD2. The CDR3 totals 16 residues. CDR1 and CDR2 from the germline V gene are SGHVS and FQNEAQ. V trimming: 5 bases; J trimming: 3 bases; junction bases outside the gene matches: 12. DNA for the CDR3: TGTGCCAGCAGCCTTGGTCGGCGGGGGGCCAGCTACGAGCAGTACTTC. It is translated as CASSLGRRGASYEQYF.

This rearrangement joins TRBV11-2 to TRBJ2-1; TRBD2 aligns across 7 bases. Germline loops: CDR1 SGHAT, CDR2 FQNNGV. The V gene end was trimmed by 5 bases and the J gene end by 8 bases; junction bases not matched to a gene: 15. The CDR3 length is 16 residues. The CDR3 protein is CASSPALREERDEQFF. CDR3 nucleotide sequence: TGTGCCAGCAGCCCTGCTCTTCGGGAGGAGCGGGATGAGCAGTTCTTC.

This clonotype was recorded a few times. This CDR3 is CASGLKAGRSNTGELFF. As DNA, the CDR3 is TGCGCCAGTGGCCTGAAGGCGGGACGGTCGAACACCGGGGAGCTGTTTTTT. The rearrangement joins TRBV5-1 to TRBJ2-2; weak D call: TRBD2 (6 bases). This CDR3 spans 17 amino acids. V lost 8 bases to trimming and J lost 0 bases, with 20 bases between them. The germline V gene encodes CDR1 SGHRS and CDR2 YFSETQ. Based on the CDR3 plus reference TRBV5-1 and TRBJ2-2, the full variable domain is KAGVTQTPRYLIKTRGQQVTLSCSPISGHRSVSWYQQTPGQGLQFLFEYFSETQRNKGNFPGRFSGRQFSNSRSEMNVSTLELGDSALYLCASGLKAGRSNTGELFFGEGSRLTVL.

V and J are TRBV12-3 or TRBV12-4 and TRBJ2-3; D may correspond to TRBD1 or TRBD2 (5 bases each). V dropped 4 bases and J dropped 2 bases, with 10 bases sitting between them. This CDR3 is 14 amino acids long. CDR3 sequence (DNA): TGTGCCAGCAGTTCCGGGGACCTCACAGATACGCAGTATTTT. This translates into CASSSGDLTDTQYF.

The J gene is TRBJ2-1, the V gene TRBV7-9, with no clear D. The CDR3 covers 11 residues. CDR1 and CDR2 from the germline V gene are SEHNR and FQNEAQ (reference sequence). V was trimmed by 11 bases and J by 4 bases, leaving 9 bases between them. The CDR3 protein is CAGSAYNEQFF. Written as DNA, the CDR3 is TGTGCCGGATCCGCTTACAATGAGCAGTTCTTC.

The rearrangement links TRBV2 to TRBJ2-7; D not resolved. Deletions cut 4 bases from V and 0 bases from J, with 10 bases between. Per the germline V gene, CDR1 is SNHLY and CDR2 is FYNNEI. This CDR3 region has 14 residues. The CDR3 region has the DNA TGTGCCAGCAGTGGGGAAGAGAGCTCCTACGAGCAGTACTTC. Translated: CASSGEESSYEQYF.

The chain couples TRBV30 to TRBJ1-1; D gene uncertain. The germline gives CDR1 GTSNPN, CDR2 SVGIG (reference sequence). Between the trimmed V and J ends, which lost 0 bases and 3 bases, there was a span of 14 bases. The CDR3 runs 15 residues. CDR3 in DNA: TGTGCCTGGAGTGTAGTTCCAGGTCAGGACACTGAAGCTTTCTTT. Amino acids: CAWSVVPGQDTEAFF.

The CDR3 sequence is CATSREGTGAFF. The DNA of the CDR3 is TGTGCCACCAGCAGAGAAGGAACAGGGGCTTTCTTT. The chain links TRBV15 to TRBJ1-1; a weak D match, TRBD1 (6 bases). CDR1 LNHNV and CDR2 YYDKDF come from the germline V gene (reference sequence). The CDR3 runs to 12 residues. V lost 0 bases to trimming and J lost 11 bases, with 10 bases between them. Full variable domain (outside the CDR3, taken from reference TRBV15 and TRBJ1-1): DAMVIQNPRYQVTQFGKPVTLSCSQTLNHNVMYWYQQKSSQAPKLLFHYYDKDFNNEADTPDNFQSRRPNTSFCFLDIRSPGLGDTAMYLCATSREGTGAFFGQGTRLTVV.

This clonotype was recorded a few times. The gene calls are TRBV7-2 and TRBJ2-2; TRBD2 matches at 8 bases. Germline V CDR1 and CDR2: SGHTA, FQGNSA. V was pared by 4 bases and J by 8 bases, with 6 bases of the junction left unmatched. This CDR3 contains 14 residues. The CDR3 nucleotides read TGTGCCAGCAGCTGGGGACTAGGGGCGGGGGAGCTGTTTTTT. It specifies CASSWGLGAGELFF.

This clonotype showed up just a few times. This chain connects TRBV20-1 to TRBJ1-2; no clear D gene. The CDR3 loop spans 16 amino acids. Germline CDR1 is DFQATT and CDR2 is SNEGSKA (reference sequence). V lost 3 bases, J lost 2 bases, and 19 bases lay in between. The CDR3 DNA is TGCAGTGCTAGTAGTAAGTCAGCGCTCCTCAACTATGGCTACACCTTC. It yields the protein CSASSKSALLNYGYTF.

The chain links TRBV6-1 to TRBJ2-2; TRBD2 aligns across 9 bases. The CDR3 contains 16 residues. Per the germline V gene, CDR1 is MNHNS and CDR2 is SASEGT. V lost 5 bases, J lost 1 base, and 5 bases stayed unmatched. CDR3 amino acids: CASSKLAGQNTGELFF. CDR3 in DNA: TGTGCCAGCAGTAAACTAGCGGGCCAGAACACCGGGGAGCTGTTTTTT.

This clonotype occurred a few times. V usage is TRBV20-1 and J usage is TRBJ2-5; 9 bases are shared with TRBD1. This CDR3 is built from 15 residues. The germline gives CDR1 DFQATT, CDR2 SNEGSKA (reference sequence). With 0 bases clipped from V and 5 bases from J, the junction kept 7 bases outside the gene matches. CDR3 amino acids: CSAREWDRVSETQYF. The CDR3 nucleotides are TGCAGTGCTAGAGAGTGGGACAGGGTTTCGGAGACCCAGTACTTC.

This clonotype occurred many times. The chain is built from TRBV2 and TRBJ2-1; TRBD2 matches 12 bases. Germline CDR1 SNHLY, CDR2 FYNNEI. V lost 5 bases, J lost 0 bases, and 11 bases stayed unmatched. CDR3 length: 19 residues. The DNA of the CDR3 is TGTGCCAGCAGTTATGCCCGGACTAGCGGGAACCCCTCCTACAATGAGCAGTTCTTC. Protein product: CASSYARTSGNPSYNEQFF. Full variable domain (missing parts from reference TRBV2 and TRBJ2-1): EPEVTQTPSHQVTQMGQEVILRCVPISNHLYFYWYRQILGQKVEFLVSFYNNEISEKSEIFDDQFSVERPDGSNFTLKIRSTKLEDSAMYFCASSYARTSGNPSYNEQFFGPGTRLTVL.

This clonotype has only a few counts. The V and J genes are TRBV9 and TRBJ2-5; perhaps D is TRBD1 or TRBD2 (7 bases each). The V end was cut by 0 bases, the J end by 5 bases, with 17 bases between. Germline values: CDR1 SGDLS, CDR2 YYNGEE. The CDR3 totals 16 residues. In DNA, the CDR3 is TGTGCCAGCAGCGTAGTTCAGGGGGGGGCCGTGGAGACCCAGTACTTC. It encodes CASSVVQGGAVETQYF. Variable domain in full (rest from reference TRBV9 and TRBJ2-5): DSGVTQTPKHLITATGQRVTLRCSPRSGDLSVYWYQQSLDQGLQFLIQYYNGEERAKGNILERFSAQQFPDLHSELNLSSLELGDSALYFCASSVVQGGAVETQYFGPGTRLLVL.

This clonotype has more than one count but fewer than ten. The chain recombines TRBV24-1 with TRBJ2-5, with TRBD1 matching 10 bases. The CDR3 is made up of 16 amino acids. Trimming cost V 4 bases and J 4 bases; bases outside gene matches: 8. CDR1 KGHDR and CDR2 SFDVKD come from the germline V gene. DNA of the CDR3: TGTGCCACCAGTGACCGAGGACAGGGGGGCCCAGAGACCCAGTACTTC. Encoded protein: CATSDRGQGGPETQYF.

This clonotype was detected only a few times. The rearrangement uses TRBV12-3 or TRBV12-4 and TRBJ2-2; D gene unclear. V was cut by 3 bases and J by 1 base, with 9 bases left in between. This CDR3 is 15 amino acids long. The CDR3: CASSFVPENTGELFF. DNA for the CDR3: TGTGCCAGCAGTTTTGTACCGGAGAACACCGGGGAGCTGTTTTTT.